The 26 T cell receptor beta chains presented below share a single source sample, sequenced in a study of T cell responses to AZD1222 COVID-19 vaccine. TCRdb's copy holds only in-frame clones and misses some; the assay was immunoSEQ multiplex PCR. The data contain roughly 80,000 clones, roughly 85% of them seen just once; the ten biggest clones take up roughly 11%. Material: peripheral blood, obtained 28 days after the second AZD1222 dose. All receptors come from an adult who received the AZD1222 COVID-19 vaccine.

The gene calls are TRBV5-1 and TRBJ1-5, with 9 bases fitting TRBD1. The CDR3 runs to 16 residues. Trimming cost V 0 bases and J 5 bases; bases outside gene matches: 6. Per germline, CDR1 SGHRS and CDR2 YFSETQ. CDR3 protein: CASSLDPGTGYQPQHF. The CDR3 DNA is TGCGCCAGCAGCTTGGACCCCGGGACAGGGTATCAGCCCCAGCATTTT.

This chain uses TRBV6-2 or TRBV6-3 with TRBJ1-4; D unclear. CDR3 size: 14 residues. Per germline, CDR1 MNHEY and CDR2 SVGEGT. Trimming pared 3 bases from V and 8 bases from J, leaving 13 bases between. The CDR3 reads CASSYLWTSEKLFF. The DNA of the CDR3 is TGTGCCAGCAGTTATTTGTGGACGAGCGAAAAACTGTTTTTT.

This chain connects TRBV20-1 to TRBJ2-5; D ambiguous. Per germline, CDR1 DFQATT and CDR2 SNEGSKA (reference sequence). Trimming removed 5 bases from V and 9 bases from J, with 7 bases in between. The CDR3 sequence is 9 residues long. The CDR3 loop reads CSAPTPQYF. CDR3 nucleotides: TGCAGTGCTCCGACACCCCAGTACTTC.

The chain links TRBV5-1 to TRBJ1-2; no clear D gene. Per germline, CDR1 SGHRS and CDR2 YFSETQ. Trimming removed 4 bases from V and 6 bases from J, with 13 bases in between. The CDR3 runs to 13 residues. The CDR3 DNA is TGCGCCAGCAGCCCTCAAGTGGGAGATGGCTACACCTTC. It translates to CASSPQVGDGYTF.

This chain connects TRBV5-5 to TRBJ1-5, with D maybe TRBD1 (5 bases). Trimming shortened V by 3 bases and J by 9 bases, and 10 bases separated the two germline ends. The CDR3 runs to 12 residues. CDR1 is SGHKS and CDR2 is YYEKEE in the germline V gene (reference sequence). The CDR3 is CASSSHTGPQHF. The CDR3 nucleotides are TGTGCCAGCAGCTCCCATACAGGGCCCCAGCATTTT.

The chain has TRBV10-3 and TRBJ2-3; 7 bases align to TRBD1. The CDR3 is 16 residues long. Germline lookup yields CDR1 ENHRY and CDR2 SYGVKD. Trimming cost V 6 bases and J 2 bases; bases outside gene matches: 11. The CDR3 DNA reads TGTGCCATCAGCGTCGGCCGGGACAGCCTCACAGATACGCAGTATTTT. The encoded protein is CAISVGRDSLTDTQYF.

The V and J genes are TRBV3-1 (or the pseudogene TRBV3-2) and TRBJ2-7, with D possibly being TRBD1 (6 bases). Looked up from germline, CDR1 is LGHDT and CDR2 is YNNKEL (reference sequence). The CDR3 covers 14 residues. V shed 3 bases and J shed 3 bases, with 12 bases lying between them. In DNA, the CDR3 is TGTGCCAGCAGCCATCTGGACAGAGACTACGAGCAGTACTTC. This gives the protein CASSHLDRDYEQYF.

This clone has a handful of counts. The chain links TRBV6-5 to TRBJ1-4; 7 bases align to TRBD1. There are 14 residues in the CDR3. V lost 6 bases, J lost 5 bases, and 6 bases stayed unmatched. CDR1 is MNHEY, CDR2 SVGAGI, per germline. DNA of the CDR3: TGTGCCAGCAGCCGACAGGGTAGAAATGAAAAACTGTTTTTT. The encoded protein is CASSRQGRNEKLFF.

This clone occurred a few times. The rearrangement uses TRBV28 and TRBJ1-6, with 8 bases fitting TRBD1. V was clipped by 3 bases and J by 9 bases; unmatched bases: 10. The CDR3 loop spans 16 amino acids. CDR1 is MDHEN, CDR2 SYDVKM, per germline. CDR3 coding DNA: TGTGCCAGCAGTTTCGGACAGGGTGGTGGGGTTTCACCCCTCCACTTT. Protein product: CASSFGQGGGVSPLHF.

The chain has TRBV7-3 and TRBJ2-1; 13 bases fit TRBD2. The CDR3 runs to 17 residues. Losses at the gene ends were 5 bases for V and 5 bases for J; bases not matched to a gene: 9. The germline V gene encodes CDR1 SGHTA and CDR2 FQGTGA. CDR3 in DNA: TGTGCCAGCAGCCCGCTCGCACTAGCGGGGGGGCACAATGAGCAGTTCTTC. It is translated as CASSPLALAGGHNEQFF.

The chain couples TRBV4-1 to TRBJ1-4, with D perhaps matching TRBD1 (5 bases). V shed 2 bases and J shed 7 bases, with 14 bases lying between them. CDR1 and CDR2 (germline): MGHRA, YSYEKL. There are 15 residues in the CDR3. CDR3 protein: CASSQKGLAAEKLFF. Written as DNA, the CDR3 is TGCGCCAGCAGCCAAAAGGGACTGGCAGCTGAAAAACTGTTTTTT.

This clone was seen a few times. This chain links TRBV2 with TRBJ2-7; D gene ambiguous. The CDR3 contains 11 residues. The V gene lost 7 bases and the J gene lost 3 bases, with 7 bases spanning the gap. Germline V lookup: CDR1 SNHLY, CDR2 FYNNEI. The CDR3 is CASTILYEQYF. CDR3 sequence (DNA): TGTGCCAGCACCATTCTCTACGAGCAGTACTTC. The full variable domain, in which reference TRBV2 and TRBJ2-7 provide the parts outside the CDR3, is EPEVTQTPSHQVTQMGQEVILRCVPISNHLYFYWYRQILGQKVEFLVSFYNNEISEKSEIFDDQFSVERPDGSNFTLKIRSTKLEDSAMYFCASTILYEQYFGPGTRLTVT.

This CDR3 is CASSLLPPTGPQETQYF. The CDR3 DNA reads as TGTGCCAGCAGTTTATTGCCCCCAACAGGGCCTCAAGAGACCCAGTACTTC. The gene calls are TRBV27 and TRBJ2-5, with D maybe TRBD1 (6 bases). The germline V gene has CDR1 MNHEY and CDR2 SMNVEV (reference sequence). CDR3 length: 17 amino acids. The ends were cut back, 1 base at V and 2 bases at J, with 17 bases in the middle.

The chain carries TRBV3-1 (or the pseudogene TRBV3-2) and TRBJ2-2; no reliable D call. Trimming left V 0 bases short and J 3 bases short, with 8 bases between. CDR1 and CDR2 from the germline V gene are LGHDT and YNNKEL (reference sequence). The CDR3 runs 15 residues. The CDR3 loop reads CASSQDGSHTGELFF. CDR3 coding DNA: TGTGCCAGCAGCCAAGACGGGTCCCACACCGGGGAGCTGTTTTTT.

The CDR3 DNA follows: TGTGCCAGCAGCGCCAGCAGCAATCAGCCCCAGCATTTT. Amino acids: CASSASSNQPQHF. J is TRBJ1-5 and V is TRBV7-2, with no clear D. Per germline, CDR1 SGHTA and CDR2 FQGNSA. The CDR3 runs 13 residues. The germline V and J ends were trimmed by 5 bases and 1 base, with 6 bases remaining between them.

This clone was seen just once. The V and J genes are TRBV27 and TRBJ1-5; 7 nucleotides match TRBD1. The ends lost 2 bases at V and 1 base at J; junction bases unmatched: 2. The CDR3 sequence is 15 residues long. Germline V lookup: CDR1 MNHEY, CDR2 SMNVEV (reference sequence). The CDR3: CASSLGGQSNQPQHF. CDR3 DNA: TGTGCCAGCAGTTTAGGGGGACAGAGCAATCAGCCCCAGCATTTT.

The gene calls are TRBV5-3 and TRBJ1-6, with D unclear. TRBV5-3 is an open reading frame whose function is uncertain. Trimming stripped 5 bases from V and 7 bases from J, with 16 bases between. The CDR3 contains 15 residues. CDR3 bases: TGTGCCAGAAGATGTCTTGGGCCTCCCAATTCACCCCTCCACTTT. Protein: CARRCLGPPNSPLHF.

This clone has more than one count but fewer than ten. The V gene is TRBV29-1, the J gene TRBJ2-7; 7 positions agree with TRBD1. The germline gives CDR1 SQVTM, CDR2 ANQGSEA. The CDR3 is made up of 13 amino acids. V lost 4 bases, J lost 3 bases, and 6 bases stayed unmatched. The CDR3 region is CSVGSWTGYEQYF. DNA for the CDR3: TGCAGCGTTGGATCTTGGACAGGCTACGAGCAGTACTTC.

The chain has TRBV19 and TRBJ1-5; no clear D gene. Germline V gene sequence: CDR1 LNHDA, CDR2 SQIVND (reference sequence). The CDR3 loop spans 15 amino acids. V lost 3 bases and J lost 0, with 9 bases in between. The CDR3 is CASSMRQSSNQPQHF. CDR3 sequence (DNA): TGTGCCAGTAGTATGAGGCAATCTAGCAATCAGCCCCAGCATTTT.

This rearrangement joins TRBV5-6 to TRBJ1-1, with 8 nucleotides matching TRBD1. V gave up 4 bases and J gave up 4 bases; unmatched junction bases: 6. This CDR3 spans 14 amino acids. In germline, CDR1 is SGHDT, CDR2 YYEEEE. As DNA, the CDR3 is TGTGCCAGCAGCGATTGGACAGGGCCCACTGAAGCTTTCTTT. It translates to CASSDWTGPTEAFF.

Only one count was recorded for this clone. This sequence joins TRBV5-1 and TRBJ1-2; D is unclear. V shed 3 bases and J shed 4 bases, with 10 bases lying between them. CDR3 length: 13 amino acids. CDR1 is SGHRS and CDR2 is YFSETQ in the germline V gene. In DNA form, the CDR3 reads TGCGCCAGCAGCTCCGTCCTAAGCTATGGCTACACCTTC. Residues: CASSSVLSYGYTF.

This chain uses TRBV24-1 with TRBJ2-7; weak D call: TRBD2 (6 bases). The germline V gene encodes CDR1 KGHDR and CDR2 SFDVKD. Trimming removed 4 bases at V and 10 bases at J, with 16 bases between. There are 13 residues in the CDR3. This CDR3 reads CATSEELGGPQYF. The CDR3 coding sequence is TGTGCCACCAGTGAGGAATTGGGAGGACCCCAGTACTTC.

About this clone: One end of the junction varies from germline; a read error may be responsible. The CDR3 loop is CASSYDEELFF. In nucleotides, the CDR3 is TGTGCCAGCAGTTACGATGAAGAACTGTTTTTT. The V gene is TRBV6-2 or TRBV6-3, the J gene TRBJ1-4, with D uncertain. The CDR3 loop spans 11 amino acids. Germline lookup yields CDR1 MNHEY and CDR2 SVGEGT.

The chain uses TRBV5-8 and TRBJ2-7; D is unresolved. The CDR3 contains 14 residues. CDR1 is SGHTS and CDR2 is YDEGEE in the germline V gene. Trimming removed 0 bases at V and 7 bases at J, with 14 bases between. The CDR3 spells CASSLGNVMGEQYF. The DNA for the CDR3 is TGTGCCAGCAGCTTGGGTAACGTAATGGGGGAGCAGTACTTC.

Concerning this clone itself: An end of the junction differs from the germline gene, which may be a read error. The chain employs TRBV7-9 and TRBJ1-2; D may be TRBD1 (5 bases). The CDR3 runs to 14 residues. Germline V lookup: CDR1 SEHNR, CDR2 FQNEAQ (reference sequence). CDR3 nucleotide sequence: TGTGCCAGCAGTATGGGGGAGGGGAACTTTGGCTACACCTTC. This gives the protein CASSMGEGNFGYTF.

The genes are TRBV19 and TRBJ1-2; maybe TRBD1 (5 bases). This CDR3 has 14 residues. Trimming stripped 6 bases from V and 5 bases from J, with 16 bases between. Germline values: CDR1 LNHDA, CDR2 SQIVND (reference sequence). CDR3 nucleotides: TGTGCCAGTAGGTTGGGACCGGGGGTATATGGCTACACCTTC. Protein product: CASRLGPGVYGYTF.